The clone carrying this T cell receptor (beta chain) appeared many times. V dropped 0 bases and J dropped 4; count of bases not matched to a gene: 4. CDR1 and CDR2 (germline): SGDLS, YYNGEE. The CDR3 length is 15 residues. These data come from a study of T-cell reconstitution after alpha-beta-depleted transplantation in children. Unique molecular identifiers were incorporated into the prepared TCRbeta library. One entry per CDR3 protein results from TCRdb running MiXCR on the PCR reads. The data contain some 300,000 distinct CDR3 sequences, roughly a tenth of them singletons. The sequence was collected from a boy under three years old with acute myeloid leukemia, due to receive a stem cell transplant. The sample consisted of PBMCs, taken before TCRalphabeta/CD19-depleted stem cell transplant. This chain links TRBV9 with TRBJ2-1, with 7 bases fitting TRBD1. The CDR3 DNA follows: TGTGCCAGCAGCGTAGCAACACAGGGGTACAATGAGCAGTTCTTC. Translated: CASSVATQGYNEQFF.